The present T cell receptor (beta chain) was sequenced within a study of T cell responses to AZD1222 COVID-19 vaccine. Clones were sequenced by immunoSEQ multiplex PCR, and TCRdb holds only the in-frame ones, with some missing. The table records around 120,000 clones, about 90% of them present only once. V shed 0 bases and J shed 2 bases, with 8 bases lying between them. Germline V gene sequence: CDR1 LNHNV, CDR2 YYDKDF (reference sequence). The CDR3 runs to 14 residues. This chain joins TRBV15 and TRBJ2-7; no definite D call. This clonotype was sampled from an adult in good health. The input for sequencing was peripheral blood, taken on day 0 of AZD1222 vaccination. The CDR3 DNA is TGTGCCACCAGCAGAGATCATTCCACCTACGAGCAGTACTTC. It is translated as CATSRDHSTYEQYF.